Following are 7 T cell receptor beta chains from one sample sequenced in a study of T cells after somatic rescue of genetic block. Clones were sequenced by immunoSEQ multiplex PCR, and TCRdb holds only the in-frame ones, with some missing. The table has 88,000 or so clones, 85% to 90% seen once. Specimen: peripheral blood mononuclear cells (PBMCs). These receptors were obtained from a woman under 30.

The chain combines TRBV5-4 with TRBJ2-1; 14 bases agree with TRBD2. Germline V lookup: CDR1 SGHNT, CDR2 YYREEE (reference sequence). V lost 3 bases and J lost 0; bases outside the gene matches: 8. This CDR3 has 19 residues. CDR3 nucleotides: TGTGCCAGCAGCTCGGGACTAGCGGGAGCCCGGAGCTCCTACAATGAGCAGTTCTTC. It specifies CASSSGLAGARSSYNEQFF.

Here the CDR3 reads CASSQGASEFNEQFF. CDR3 DNA sequence: TGTGCCAGCAGCCAAGGGGCTAGCGAGTTTAATGAGCAGTTCTTC. The V call is TRBV4-2, the J call TRBJ2-1, with a tentative D call TRBD2 (6 bases). CDR1 is LGHNA, CDR2 YNFKEQ, per germline. CDR3 length: 15 amino acids. V was trimmed by 1 base and J by 7 bases, leaving 14 bases between them.

The V call is TRBV5-1, the J call TRBJ2-2; 11 positions match TRBD2. The CDR3 covers 18 residues. J lost 2 bases, V lost 5 bases, and 11 bases had no gene match. Germline CDR1 and CDR2: SGHRS and YFSETQ. CDR3 region: CASSLGSGLAVNTGELFF. CDR3 DNA: TGCGCCAGCAGTCTGGGGTCGGGACTAGCGGTTAACACCGGGGAGCTGTTTTTT.

This clone was seen more than once but under ten times. This sequence joins TRBV6-6 and TRBJ1-4; unclear D gene. The germline gives CDR1 MNHNY, CDR2 SVGAGI (reference sequence). The CDR3 length is 12 residues. V was clipped by 4 bases and J by 12 bases, with 12 bases between them. CDR3 bases: TGTGCCAGCAGTTCCACGCCCTGGGAACTGTTTTTT. Protein sequence: CASSSTPWELFF.

Here the CDR3 reads CATSTGSSGANVLTF. The CDR3 DNA reads TGTGCCACCAGCACGGGGTCCTCTGGGGCCAACGTCCTGACTTTC. The rearrangement uses TRBV15 and TRBJ2-6, with D possibly being TRBD2 (5 bases). This CDR3 is built from 15 residues. CDR1 and CDR2 from the germline V gene are LNHNV and YYDKDF (reference sequence). Trimming removed 4 bases at V and 0 bases at J, with 7 bases between.

V is TRBV11-2 and J is TRBJ2-1, with 12 bases identical to TRBD2. CDR3 length: 15 residues. In germline, CDR1 is SGHAT, CDR2 FQNNGV. With V trimmed by 5 bases and J by 3 bases, 2 bases remained unmatched. In nucleotides, the CDR3 is TGTGCCAGCAGCGGGGGACTAGCGGGCTACAATGAGCAGTTCTTC. Its protein is CASSGGLAGYNEQFF.

The chain uses TRBV28 and TRBJ2-5; unclear D gene. Germline V lookup: CDR1 MDHEN, CDR2 SYDVKM. With 3 bases removed from V and 4 bases from J, the gap between germline ends came to 15 bases. CDR3 size: 15 residues. CDR3 region: CASSFQESGPETQYF. Written as DNA, the CDR3 is TGTGCCAGCAGTTTCCAGGAGTCGGGTCCAGAGACCCAGTACTTC.